This T cell receptor (beta chain) appears in the sequencing data of a study of blood T cell repertoires in COVID-19. Across the study: There were acute and convalescent COVID-19 samples, and they came from the United States, Italy and Spain. PBMCs, B-cell-depleted T cells, or T cells were the source of the cDNA or gDNA that made up the material.

In the source study's methods: By means of reference gene primer amplification, nucleated cell counts were estimated. Sequencing was performed with immunoSEQ multiplex PCR; in TCRdb, only in-frame clones are kept and a portion is missing. That table gives V, J and clone size, and the DNA gave D and trimming. The sample includes 250,000 or so clones, around nine tenths of them seen just once. The CDR3 has 15 amino acids. The trim removed 6 bases at V and 6 bases at J, leaving 7 bases unmatched. The germline CDR1 and CDR2 sequences are MDHEN and SYDVKM. The rearrangement joins TRBV28 to TRBJ2-2, with TRBD1 matching 10 bases. The specimen was peripheral blood. This clonotype was obtained from a man aged 35 to 55 with active or convalescent COVID-19. The DNA of the CDR3 is TGTGCCAGCAGCCCGGGACAGGGGCTTGCCGGGGAGCTGTTTTTT. It yields the protein CASSPGQGLAGELFF.